The clone carrying this TCR beta chain occurred a few times. A junction boundary mismatches the germline segment, possibly from a read error. Germline-derived CDR1 and CDR2 are SEHNR and FQNEAQ (reference sequence). The CDR3 length is 8 residues. Indicated time point: before trial treatment. This specimen comes from a study of low-dose radiotherapy and immunotherapy resistance in tumors. cDNA synthesis used a TRAV/TRBV-specific primer set for both chains. TCRs were amplified for approximately 21 PCR cycles with a constant-region primer and V-primer adapter. TCRdb ran MiXCR on the reads and lists one entry per CDR3 protein. This sample yields approximately 90,000 distinct CDR3 sequences, of which about 18% are seen a single time; 2.8% belongs to the top ten.

Sample: PBMCs, taken before treatment. This clonotype was obtained from a male donor with prostate cancer. The V gene is TRBV7-9, the J gene TRBJ2-3; D is uncertain. CDR3 sequence reads: CSGDTQYF. CDR3 DNA: TGCTCTGGGGATACGCAGTATTTT.